The T cell receptor (beta chain) under discussion was sequenced for a study of T cells in Graves' hyperthyroidism and ophthalmopathy (dated by TCRdb to about 2019). Context from the whole study: Peripheral blood samples were taken at the time of initial diagnosis, prior to any treatment. After blood sampling, hyperthyroidism patients were treated with methimazole at a starting dose of 30 mg daily, and ophthalmopathy patients were treated with high-dose intravenous methylprednisolone. For training and testing, the 100 patients in the discovery cohort were randomly divided in a 7:3 ratio. TCR V-J signatures able to tell the groups apart were searched for in a discovery cohort of 95 or so patients, of whom under 45 had Graves' ophthalmopathy and around 56 had stable Graves' hyperthyroidism. Prospective prediction of ophthalmopathy was tested in an independent validation cohort of fewer than 20 hyperthyroidism patients and roughly 16 patients who later progressed to ophthalmopathy. In about 6 Graves' hyperthyroidism patients, the study also compared T-cell repertoires from thyroid tissue with T-cell repertoires from blood. According to the paper, TCR Vbeta CDR3 sequencing was carried out on 135 peripheral blood samples, which came from fewer than 50 ophthalmopathy, fewer than 80 hyperthyroidism and roughly 17 progressor patients.

Amplification of TCR beta CDR3 regions was carried out from RNA transcripts. The first round of RT-PCR for the TCR CDR3 was performed with the HTBI primer set and the Qiagen OneStep RT-PCR kit. Libraries were constructed in a second round of multiplex PCR, after which size selection and purification were performed. Sequencing of the libraries was done on an Illumina HiSeq2000 using paired-end 100 bp reads. Per the authors' processing: SOAPnuke was used to process the raw data, throwing out any read that contained adapters or uncalled bases, had a mean Phred below 15, or lacked an exact constant-primer or identifier match. COPE v1.2.5 was used to merge the high-quality paired reads, and each unique nucleotide sequence was defined as a clonotype. MiTCR v1.1 was used to align the clonotypes against IMGT TRBV, TRBD and TRBJ reference segments. Analysis was restricted to V-J combinations with a frequency above 0.0001, which covered roughly 99% of repertoires. The TCS score was defined as the ratio of F50 (clonal expansion) to E x V (chaos), calculated using BLOSUM62-based TCRdist between CDR3 peptides within each V-J. Welch's t-statistics and random forest reduced around 510 V-J features to roughly 13, which were used in a naive Bayes classifier (R e1071). TCRdb handled the public reads itself, with Q25 trimming in fastp and clone calling in MiXCR, and kept productive beta chains. Each CDR3 protein appears once, grouped with its most common genes and DNA. The V and J calls were determined by TCRdb, not by the authors. In this sample the table shows approximately 720,000 distinct CDR3 sequences, 15% to 20% of which occur a single time. Approximately 15% of the sample is in the top ten clones.

The CDR1 and CDR2 encoded by the germline V gene are SGHAT and FQNNGV. Between the V and J ends, shortened by 1 base and 12 bases respectively, the junction contains 19 bases. CDR3 length: 16 amino acids, cysteine to phenylalanine. Only the CDR3 portion is preserved as DNA: 48 bases, with reading frame beginning at the first base. What the work shows at the level of the full study, not this receptor alone: Sample size was not statistically predetermined, and blinding of investigators to group allocation was not performed. Most expanded thyroid clonotypes (frequency above 0.001) were also found in blood, which suggests that blood repertoires may mirror thyroid immune responses. A 13 V-J signature model separated ophthalmopathy from stable hyperthyroidism, with over 85% sensitivity and 81% to 82% specificity in cross-validation and 80%/75% in testing. In validation, the model predicted progression to ophthalmopathy with around 71% sensitivity and around 72% specificity, a median of 6.5 months before onset.

Hyperthyroidism patients were newly diagnosed, had a disease duration of under 2 months, and were aged 18 to 65 years. The study excluded patients with uncontrolled infections, other autoimmune diseases, pregnancy or lactation. Clinical symptoms, serum thyroxine and TRAb, thyroid ultrasound, and orbital computed tomography formed the basis for the diagnoses. Blood from progressor patients was collected at the time of first diagnosis with hyperthyroidism, before any ophthalmopathy symptoms had appeared. PBMCs were separated from under 11 ml of fresh peripheral blood using Ficoll-Paque density gradient centrifugation. Progressor patients were defined as those initially diagnosed with Graves' hyperthyroidism in whom ophthalmopathy developed during follow-up. Trizol reagent was used to extract total RNA, and RNA quality was then checked on an Agilent 2100 Bioanalyzer. This clonotype was observed at least ten times. The target of this receptor is not known. Within one base of it there is no much larger clone, and no base qualities were kept.

The sequence was collected from a woman between 50 and 59 years old with Graves' hyperthyroidism that later progressed to Graves' ophthalmopathy. Input material: blood. The rearranged segments are TRBV11-2 and TRBJ1-6; too little of a D gene remains to name it. Here the CDR3 is given as CASSLVPGPVSGPLHF. The base sequence is TGTGCCAGCAGCTTAGTTCCCGGCCCTGTTAGCGGACCCCTCCACTTT.